The present entry profiles one TCR beta chain with its context. The antigen is undetermined. These data belong to a study of cytomegalovirus exposure and HLA in healthy donors. Study-wide context: Earlier work reported approximately 110 million unique TCR beta sequences from about 200 million T cells. The study, taken as a whole, reports: Because they were indistinguishable, some V segments, including TRBV6-2 and TRBV6-3, were excluded. As a later analysis revealed, the rate of TCR association differed by HLA locus, with DRB1 most and HLA-C fewest.

This CDR3 is built from 11 residues. Deletions cut 4 bases from V and 8 bases from J, with 11 bases between. CDR1 is SQVTM, CDR2 ANQGSEA, per germline. It was with 60 Vbeta and 13 Jbeta primers that the PCR ran. Method: immunoSEQ multiplex PCR; TCRdb's copy keeps in-frame clones and lacks some. The repertoire holds 160,000 or so clones, around 80% seen once, with approximately 1.4% in the top ten. The chain uses TRBV29-1 and TRBJ1-2; D remains unclear. The sequencing sample was made of PBMCs. This TCR was sampled from a woman between 18 and 29 years old in good health and CMV-seronegative. CDR3 in DNA: TGCAGCGTTGGGCAGGATGGCGGCTACACCTTC. As protein: CSVGQDGGYTF.